This is a list of T cell receptor beta chains from one sample in a study of graft-versus-host responses after intestinal transplantation. Data came from immunoSEQ multiplex PCR; TCRdb stores just in-frame clones and leaves some out. The sample shows about 71,000 clones, around 90% of them seen only once. Their cognate antigens are unknown. Sequencing was performed on unstimulated CD8+ T cells sorted from spleen or lymph node cells, taken before intestinal transplant. The receptors originated from a human donor who received an intestinal transplant. The conserved cysteine and the conserved F or W are not part of the CDR3 here.

v_call,j_call,cdr3_aa
TRBV4-1,TRBJ2-7,ASSTSSLAGDEQY
TRBV4-1,TRBJ2-1,ASSQGLADNEQF
TRBV11-2,TRBJ2-2,ASSLAGRGSGELF
TRBV19,TRBJ2-1,ASTPSGTGNNEQF
TRBV13,TRBJ1-3,ASSFSSGNTIY
TRBV2,TRBJ2-1,ATDGGAGNEQF
TRBV7-6,TRBJ1-4,ASSKNRGANEKLF
TRBV7-8,TRBJ1-4,ASSPGDGRKKLF
TRBV9,TRBJ2-7,ASSVTGASEQY
TRBV29-1,TRBJ2-7,SVPGQANSYEQY
TRBV9,TRBJ2-1,ASSRTDEQF
TRBV9,TRBJ2-1,ASSEWGYYNEQF
TRBV27,TRBJ2-1,ASSLGAGGWNEQF
TRBV6-5,TRBJ2-7,ASSTGSWEQY
TRBV19,TRBJ2-7,ASSTATVPYEQY
TRBV5-6,TRBJ1-2,ASRPGGIYGYT
TRBV2,TRBJ1-2,ASIGGANYGYT
TRBV7-8,TRBJ1-2,ASSLLGAGMDYGYT
TRBV6-6,.,ASSTPGQGPYEQY
TRBV27,TRBJ1-1,ASSLKQGVYEAF
TRBV27,TRBJ2-2,ASTLAGGANTGELF
TRBV4-1,TRBJ2-1,ASSQTHGLAGGRDEQF
TRBV5-6,TRBJ1-6,ASSLGLNYNSPLH
TRBV29-1,TRBJ1-2,SVEAGAGGQGYT
TRBV29-1,TRBJ1-1,SVEGGELNTEAF
TRBV27,TRBJ1-2,ASSFWSFYGYT
TRBV5-6,TRBJ2-5,ASSVGTGMGETQY
TRBV13,TRBJ2-2,ASSLGLANTGELF
TRBV25-1,TRBJ1-2,ASSGGQTYYGYT
TRBV15,TRBJ2-3,ATSRDHGSTDTQY
TRBV27,TRBJ2-2,ASSSLTSGGPTGELF
TRBV7-6,TRBJ2-7,ASSPVGGSYEQY
TRBV9,TRBJ2-7,ASSAGTGISYEQY
TRBV5-4,TRBJ2-3,ASRTSGGRTDTQY
TRBV4-1,TRBJ2-7,ASSERQGLEEQY
TRBV5-8,TRBJ1-1,ASSFGVLNTEAF
TRBV2,TRBJ2-7,ASSGGGSYEQY
TRBV11-2,TRBJ2-1,ASSWSGGDYNEQF
TRBV9,TRBJ2-1,ASSVAPGEQF
TRBV11-2,TRBJ1-2,ASSLRWGPNYGYT
TRBV13,TRBJ2-1,ASSLGRGNYNEQF
TRBV29-1,TRBJ1-1,SVDTANTEAF
TRBV27,TRBJ2-7,ASSLGGALDEQY
TRBV2,TRBJ2-3,ASNLADSTDTQY
TRBV9,TRBJ1-5,ASSQQGLGQPQH
TRBV6-5,TRBJ2-7,ASSPDGENYEQY
TRBV5-1,TRBJ2-7,ASSDGDRESYEQY
TRBV27,TRBJ1-2,ASRSGESNYGYT
TRBV11-2,TRBJ1-4,ASSRDSPNEKLF
TRBV9,TRBJ2-5,ASSVSTSASETQY
TRBV5-1,TRBJ1-1,ASSPEPGQGTWRPEAF